Following are 2 T cell receptor beta chains from one sample sequenced in a study of blood T cells in healthy people across ages. Through a sample-barcoded 5' primer and a J-beta primer mix, a second PCR was run for roughly 6 to 12 cycles. TCRdb reprocessed the 5' RACE reads via MiXCR and lists one record per CDR3 protein. The sample includes about 580,000 distinct CDR3 sequences, around 48% of them seen just once. Input material: blood. These TCRs come from a man older than 75 in good health.

Concerning this clonotype itself: A much more abundant neighbour one base away suggests this may be a read error. This chain uses TRBV6-5 with TRBJ2-6; no definite D call. This CDR3 has 16 amino acids. Germline V CDR1 and CDR2: MNHEY, SVGAGI. With 2 bases removed from V and 2 bases from J, the gap between germline ends came to 10 bases. For the CDR3, the DNA is TGTGCCAGCAGTTACCGGGTCCGCCCTGGGGCCAACGTCCTGACTTTC. This gives the protein CASSYRVRPGANVLTF.

The chain recombines TRBV10-3 with TRBJ1-6; D remains ambiguous. The germline V gene has CDR1 ENHRY and CDR2 SYGVKD. The CDR3 covers 15 residues. The V and J ends lost 0 bases and 5 bases respectively, with 8 bases between them. CDR3 DNA sequence: TGTGCCATCAGTGAGTCACCAGCAAATAATTCACCCCTCCACTTT. This encodes CAISESPANNSPLHF.